These 20 T cell receptor beta chains share one sample of origin, sequenced in a study of blood T cell repertoires in COVID-19. Libraries were prepared by immunoSEQ multiplex PCR; TCRdb keeps only in-frame clonotypes and omits some of them. The table lists under 150,000 clones, more than 70% of them singletons. Sequencing used peripheral blood. These receptors all stem from a man in his fifties or sixties with acute or convalescent COVID-19.

The chain combines TRBV10-3 with TRBJ2-7; D may be TRBD2 (6 bases). This CDR3 comprises 13 residues. Trimming took off 6 bases at V and 5 bases at J, with 14 bases between the two ends. CDR1 is ENHRY and CDR2 is SYGVKD in the germline V gene. The CDR3 DNA reads TGTGCCATCAGCGGGAGTTTAGTCCACGAGCAGTACTTC. Translation gives CAISGSLVHEQYF.

CDR3 in amino acids: CASSTPGLAYEQYF. CDR3 sequence (DNA): TGTGCCAGTAGTACTCCGGGACTAGCCTACGAGCAGTACTTC. The chain joins TRBV19 to TRBJ2-7; TRBD2 matches 8 bases. J was trimmed by 2 bases and V by 4 bases; bases with no gene match: 4. The germline CDR1 and CDR2 sequences are LNHDA and SQIVND (reference sequence). The CDR3 is 14 amino acids.

The rearrangement joins TRBV20-1 to TRBJ2-5; 9 bases are a match to TRBD2. CDR3 length: 17 amino acids. Germline CDR1 DFQATT, CDR2 SNEGSKA (reference sequence). V was pared by 3 bases and J by 2 bases, with 13 bases of the junction left unmatched. The CDR3 region has the DNA TGCAGTGCTAGTGAGGTGTTAGCGGGAGAGAATCAAGAGACCCAGTACTTC. Its protein product is CSASEVLAGENQETQYF.

As for this clone: Its ends do not fully match the called genes, so a read error is possible. The chain links TRBV11-2 to TRBJ2-5; 7 positions agree with TRBD2. The CDR3 contains 15 residues. CDR1 is SGHAT, CDR2 FQNNGV, per germline. CDR3 DNA sequence: TGTGCCAGCAGCCCAGCTAGCGGAGTGCCAGAGGCCCAGTACTTC. Residues: CASSPASGVPEAQYF. Filled out from reference TRBV11-2 and TRBJ2-5, the complete variable domain reads EAGVAQSPRYKIIEKRQSVAFWCNPISGHATLYWYQQILGQGPKLLIQFQNNGVVDDSQLPKDRFSAERLKGVDSTLKIQPAKLEDSAVYLCASSPASGVPEAQYFGPGTRLLVL.

This sequence joins TRBV5-6 and TRBJ2-7; D gene uncertain. In germline, CDR1 is SGHDT, CDR2 YYEEEE. V shed 0 bases and J shed 2 bases, with 3 bases lying between them. This CDR3 has 12 amino acids. The CDR3 here is CASSLDTYEQYF. CDR3 coding DNA: TGTGCCAGCAGCTTGGACACCTACGAGCAGTACTTC.

The chain is built from TRBV6-5 and TRBJ2-5; maybe TRBD2 (5 bases). The CDR3 consists of 15 residues. Germline V gene sequence: CDR1 MNHEY, CDR2 SVGAGI. The germline V and J ends were trimmed by 7 bases and 4 bases, with 19 bases remaining between them. The CDR3 DNA reads as TGTGCCAGCATCGCCGCTACCCGGGGTGGAGAGACCCAGTACTTC. Its protein product is CASIAATRGGETQYF.

J is TRBJ1-6 and V is TRBV6-5; D is possibly TRBD1 (5 bases). V gave up 11 bases and J gave up 7 bases, with 12 bases separating them. Germline V gene sequence: CDR1 MNHEY, CDR2 SVGAGI. The CDR3 runs to 12 residues. The CDR3 loop reads CARGEANSPLHF. In nucleotides, the CDR3 is TGTGCCCGGGGGGAGGCGAATTCACCCCTCCACTTT.

The V gene is TRBV18, the J gene TRBJ2-1; D gene ambiguous. Trimming took 3 bases from V and 0 from J, leaving 6 bases between them. Looked up from germline, CDR1 is KGHSH and CDR2 is LQKENI. CDR3 length: 14 amino acids. This CDR3 is CASSPPSSYNEQFF. CDR3 nucleotide sequence: TGTGCCAGCTCACCCCCCAGCTCCTACAATGAGCAGTTCTTC.

The chain joins TRBV5-4 to TRBJ2-1; 7 bases line up with TRBD2. The CDR3 extends over 14 amino acids. Trimming took 4 bases from V and 1 from J; bases not matched to a gene: 2. Germline assignment: CDR1 SGHNT and CDR2 YYREEE (reference sequence). For the CDR3, the DNA is TGTGCCAGCAGCCAGCGGGAATCCTACAATGAGCAGTTCTTC. Translating gives CASSQRESYNEQFF.

The chain links TRBV5-1 to TRBJ2-2, with 9 nucleotides matching TRBD2. The CDR3 contains 18 residues. J was trimmed by 2 bases and V by 3 bases; bases with no gene match: 11. The germline V gene has CDR1 SGHRS and CDR2 YFSETQ. CDR3 region: CASSSSHWTSENTGELFF. CDR3 in DNA: TGCGCCAGCAGCTCGTCCCATTGGACTAGCGAAAACACCGGGGAGCTGTTTTTT.

The count of this clone is one. The chain joins TRBV6-4 to TRBJ1-1; D perhaps matches TRBD1 (6 bases). Germline V CDR1 and CDR2: MRHNA, SNTAGT. The V end lost 6 bases, the J end lost 3 bases, and 11 bases lay between the germline ends. The CDR3 loop spans 13 amino acids. The CDR3 DNA reads TGTGCCAGCAGGCAAAACAGGGACACTGAAGCTTTCTTT. It codes for CASRQNRDTEAFF.

This clone came up a few times. This sequence joins TRBV6-6 and TRBJ1-5, with D unclear. This CDR3 spans 15 amino acids. Trimming removed 5 bases at V and 7 bases at J, with 18 bases between. Germline CDR1 is MNHNY and CDR2 is SVGAGI (reference sequence). CDR3 sequence: CASSTPSRVGQPQHF. As DNA, the CDR3 is TGTGCCAGCAGTACCCCCTCGAGGGTCGGGCAGCCCCAGCATTTT.

This clone came up a few times. This rearrangement joins TRBV11-1 to TRBJ1-2; TRBD1 matches 7 bases. Germline CDR1 is SGHAT and CDR2 is FQDESV (reference sequence). Germline trimming cut 4 bases from V and 9 bases from J; bases unmatched to any gene: 14. This CDR3 spans 15 amino acids. CDR3: CASSSSGQELWSYTF. CDR3 DNA: TGTGCCAGCAGCTCGAGTGGACAGGAGCTATGGAGCTACACCTTC.

V gene TRBV3-1 (or the pseudogene TRBV3-2) combines with J gene TRBJ2-5; 7 nucleotides align to TRBD1. The J segment lost 5 bases and the V segment lost 2 bases, leaving 11 bases of the junction unmatched. This CDR3 has 16 amino acids. Germline loops: CDR1 LGHDT, CDR2 YNNKEL (reference sequence). CDR3 in amino acids: CASSQNPLGRGETQYF. The CDR3 DNA follows: TGTGCCAGCAGCCAAAACCCACTTGGCAGGGGGGAGACCCAGTACTTC.

This rearrangement joins TRBV30 to TRBJ1-2; no clear D. From germline, CDR1 is GTSNPN and CDR2 SVGIG (reference sequence). Trimming took off 2 bases at V and 1 base at J, with 17 bases between the two ends. The CDR3 is 16 amino acids. The CDR3 DNA is TGTGCCTGGAGTAGAGGCCAAAGTTTTCTTAACTATGGCTACACCTTC. Protein product: CAWSRGQSFLNYGYTF.

This chain connects TRBV9 to TRBJ2-1; 9 positions agree with TRBD2. The CDR3 sequence is 17 residues long. The trim removed 2 bases at V and 2 bases at J, leaving 8 bases unmatched. The V gene's germline CDR1 is SGDLS and CDR2 YYNGEE. The CDR3 loop is CASSVRTSAFTYNEQFF. In nucleotides, the CDR3 is TGTGCCAGCAGCGTCAGGACTAGCGCCTTCACCTACAATGAGCAGTTCTTC.

The chain is built from TRBV21-1 and TRBJ1-5; TRBD1 is the table's D call and was not checked against the DNA. TRBV21-1 is a listed pseudogene. The CDR3 is 17 residues long. The CDR3 sequence is CASSHIDKIYSNQPQHF. The CDR3 coding sequence is TGTGCCAGCAGCCACATCGACAAAATCTATAGCAATCAGCCCCAGCATTTT.

The chain employs TRBV24-1 and TRBJ1-1; 8 positions match TRBD1. The CDR3 consists of 14 residues. The V segment lost 7 bases and the J segment 2 bases; nucleotides outside the gene matches: 5. The germline CDR1 and CDR2 sequences are KGHDR and SFDVKD. The CDR3, as DNA: TGTGCCACCAGCGCCGGACAGGGAAACACTGAAGCTTTCTTT. Translated: CATSAGQGNTEAFF.

This chain links TRBV30 with TRBJ1-4, with D hard to call. Germline CDR1 reads GTSNPN; CDR2 reads SVGIG (reference sequence). CDR3 length: 12 amino acids. V was trimmed by 5 bases and J by 7 bases, leaving 11 bases between them. As DNA, the CDR3 is TGTGCCTGGGGCTTGAGTGGTGAAAAACTGTTTTTT. This sequence encodes CAWGLSGEKLFF.

This clone is a singleton in its sample. This rearrangement joins TRBV5-4 to TRBJ2-3; D gene unclear. In germline, CDR1 is SGHNT, CDR2 YYREEE (reference sequence). The ends were cut back, 1 base at V and 3 bases at J, with 6 bases in the middle. This CDR3 region has 13 residues. CDR3 nucleotide sequence: TGTGCCAGCAGCTTGACGGTGACAGATACGCAGTATTTT. Its protein is CASSLTVTDTQYF.